Each of the 21 T cell receptor beta chains below was sequenced from the same sample in a study of graft-versus-host responses after intestinal transplantation. Clones were read by immunoSEQ multiplex PCR, and TCRdb kept only the in-frame ones, dropping some. The table records about 14,000 clones, around 96% of them present only once. Sequenced material: PBMCs, taken 9 days after transplant. These receptors were collected from a human patient who received an intestinal transplant, so some T cells may come from the graft donor.

The chain employs TRBV4-1 and TRBJ2-3; D remains unclear. The CDR3 runs to 12 residues. With 4 bases removed from V and 1 base from J, the gap between germline ends came to 3 bases. Germline values: CDR1 MGHRA, CDR2 YSYEKL. The CDR3 region is CASSLGTDTQYF. As DNA, the CDR3 is TGCGCCAGCAGCCTGGGCACAGATACGCAGTATTTT.

The chain has TRBV7-9 and TRBJ2-1, with 10 positions matching TRBD1. Germline lookup yields CDR1 SEHNR and CDR2 FQNEAQ (reference sequence). V lost 3 bases, J lost 5 bases, and 4 bases stayed unmatched. CDR3 size: 15 residues. The CDR3 protein is CASSFGTGANNEQFF. For the CDR3, the DNA is TGTGCCAGCAGCTTCGGGACAGGGGCTAACAATGAGCAGTTCTTC.

CDR3 sequence (DNA): TGCGCCAGCAGCCAAGATTCGCGGGGGAAACTCTACGAGCAGTACTTC. It translates to CASSQDSRGKLYEQYF. This chain links TRBV4-1 with TRBJ2-7; 7 bases line up with TRBD2. The CDR3 consists of 16 residues. The trim removed 0 bases at V and 3 bases at J, leaving 8 bases unmatched. The germline V gene encodes CDR1 MGHRA and CDR2 YSYEKL.

V and J are TRBV14 and TRBJ2-1, with 8 bases that match TRBD1. CDR3 length equals 11 residues. V shed 8 bases and J 16 bases; nucleotides not matched to a gene: 10. Germline V CDR1 and CDR2: SGHDN, FVKESK. The chain's CDR3 is CASGLGTGYFF. CDR3 coding DNA: TGTGCCAGCGGCTTAGGGACAGGTTACTTCTTC.

The chain employs TRBV5-4 and TRBJ2-5, with D perhaps matching TRBD2 (6 bases). This CDR3 is built from 15 residues. Germline-derived CDR1 and CDR2 are SGHNT and YYREEE (reference sequence). Trimming removed 0 bases from V and 2 bases from J, with 11 bases in between. CDR3 in DNA: TGTGCCAGCAGCTTGGAGGTAGCGGAACAAGAGACCCAGTACTTC. The encoded protein is CASSLEVAEQETQYF.

The J gene is TRBJ2-3, the V gene TRBV2; 15 nucleotides line up with TRBD2. CDR1 and CDR2 from the germline V gene are SNHLY and FYNNEI. J was trimmed by 5 bases and V by 5 bases; bases with no gene match: 5. The CDR3 length is 16 residues. For the CDR3, the DNA is TGTGCCAGCAGTCTCCGGACTAGCGGGAGGGGAGATACGCAGTATTTT. Its protein is CASSLRTSGRGDTQYF.

The chain has TRBV4-1 and TRBJ2-7, with 7 bases matching TRBD1. Germline CDR1 reads MGHRA; CDR2 reads YSYEKL. The ends lost 4 bases at V and 1 base at J; junction bases unmatched: 10. The CDR3 covers 16 residues. CDR3 loop: CASSPHRDSQSYEQYF. In DNA form, the CDR3 reads TGCGCCAGCAGCCCTCACCGGGACAGCCAATCCTACGAGCAGTACTTC.

As concerns this clone: In the same sample, other DNA sequences code for this CDR3. V usage is TRBV5-6 and J usage is TRBJ2-2; possibly TRBD1 for D (5 bases). V was pared by 4 bases and J by 4 bases, with 17 bases between. Looked up from germline, CDR1 is SGHDT and CDR2 is YYEEEE. This CDR3 has 16 residues. The CDR3 DNA sequence: TGTGCCAGCAGCCCCTCCATCAGGGTGTCCACCGGGGAGCTGTTTTTT. Its protein is CASSPSIRVSTGELFF.

Only one count was recorded for this clone. This sequence joins TRBV2 and TRBJ1-5; D perhaps matches TRBD1 (5 bases). This CDR3 is 12 amino acids long. The germline V gene has CDR1 SNHLY and CDR2 FYNNEI. Trimming stripped 8 bases from V and 1 base from J, with 6 bases between. Here the CDR3 DNA reads TGTGCCAGCGACAGAAGCAATCAGCCCCAGCATTTT. Amino acid sequence: CASDRSNQPQHF.

V usage is TRBV7-9 and J usage is TRBJ2-1; TRBD1 matches 7 bases. This CDR3 is 16 amino acids long. CDR1 and CDR2 (germline): SEHNR, FQNEAQ (reference sequence). With 4 bases clipped from V and 2 bases from J, the junction kept 8 bases outside the gene matches. CDR3: CASSSIQTGTYNEQFF. DNA of the CDR3: TGTGCCAGCAGCTCCATTCAGACAGGGACCTACAATGAGCAGTTCTTC.

J is TRBJ2-2 and V is TRBV6-4, with 8 bases aligning to TRBD2. This CDR3 is built from 14 residues. With 9 bases clipped from V and 4 bases from J, the junction kept 7 bases outside the gene matches. Germline V gives CDR1 MRHNA, CDR2 SNTAGT. This chain's CDR3 is CASRRLATTGELFF. As DNA, the CDR3 is TGTGCCAGTAGAAGACTAGCGACCACCGGGGAGCTGTTTTTT.

The rearrangement joins TRBV19 to TRBJ1-3; no firm D call. V lost 11 bases to trimming and J lost 4 bases, with 9 bases between them. Germline V lookup: CDR1 LNHDA, CDR2 SQIVND (reference sequence). The CDR3 totals 11 residues. The CDR3 DNA reads TGTGCCCTTAATATAGGAAACACCATATATTTT. Protein product: CALNIGNTIYF. Full variable domain (missing parts from reference TRBV19 and TRBJ1-3): DGGITQSPKYLFRKEGQNVTLSCEQNLNHDAMYWYRQDPGQGLRLIYYSQIVNDFQKGDIAEGYSVSREKKESFPLTVTSAQKNPTAFYLCALNIGNTIYFGEGSWLTVV.

This clone is a singleton in its sample. The chain combines TRBV7-9 with TRBJ1-2; D call uncertain. Germline-derived CDR1 and CDR2 are SEHNR and FQNEAQ (reference sequence). This CDR3 spans 13 amino acids. Trimming took off 0 bases at V and 4 bases at J, with 6 bases between the two ends. CDR3 DNA: TGTGCCAGCAGCTTAGCGGCTGGCTATGGCTACACCTTC. Translating gives CASSLAAGYGYTF.

The chain couples TRBV5-4 to TRBJ2-7, with TRBD1 matching 7 bases. Germline V CDR1 and CDR2: SGHNT, YYREEE (reference sequence). The CDR3 consists of 14 residues. V lost 0 bases and J lost 0; bases outside the gene matches: 0. The CDR3 nucleotides are TGTGCCAGCAGCTTGGACAGGGGCTCCTACGAGCAGTACTTC. Encoded protein: CASSLDRGSYEQYF.

The table lists this clone with a few counts. The chain combines TRBV28 with TRBJ2-2; D gene unclear. The CDR3 runs to 13 residues. The germline V gene encodes CDR1 MDHEN and CDR2 SYDVKM. V was pared by 5 bases and J by 4 bases, with 8 bases between. The CDR3 protein is CASSLTGTGELFF. The CDR3, as DNA: TGTGCCAGCAGTCTCACGGGCACCGGGGAGCTGTTTTTT.

The V gene is TRBV5-1, the J gene TRBJ1-2; possibly TRBD1 for D (6 bases). In germline, CDR1 is SGHRS, CDR2 YFSETQ. The CDR3 has 15 residues. The germline V and J ends were trimmed by 3 bases and 0 bases, with 12 bases remaining between them. CDR3 in DNA: TGCGCCAGCAGCTCGGGACACCCGTCTAACTATGGCTACACCTTC. Its translation: CASSSGHPSNYGYTF.

The rearrangement uses TRBV12-5 and TRBJ2-7, with 9 bases fitting TRBD1. The germline CDR1 and CDR2 sequences are LGHNT and FRNRAP. This CDR3 spans 20 amino acids. V trimming: 1 base; J trimming: 0 bases; junction bases outside the gene matches: 16. The CDR3 sequence is CASGLALGQGPTKFSYEQYF. The DNA for the CDR3 is TGTGCTAGTGGTTTGGCCCTGGGACAGGGCCCGACAAAATTCTCCTACGAGCAGTACTTC.

V gene TRBV21-1 combines with J gene TRBJ2-5. TRBV21-1 is given as a pseudogene. This CDR3 has 11 residues. CDR3 nucleotides: TGTGCCAGCAGCAAAAGTCAGACCCAGTACTTC. This encodes CASSKSQTQYF.

The sample holds one count of this clone. V and J are TRBV2 and TRBJ2-1; 11 positions match TRBD2. This CDR3 has 16 amino acids. CDR1 and CDR2 from the germline V gene are SNHLY and FYNNEI. V lost 3 bases and J lost 9; bases outside the gene matches: 10. The DNA of the CDR3 is TGTGCCAGCAGTGACTTGGCACTAGCGGGAGAAACTGAGCAGTTCTTC. Translated, it gives CASSDLALAGETEQFF. Combining the CDR3 with reference TRBV2 and TRBJ2-1 gives the whole variable domain EPEVTQTPSHQVTQMGQEVILRCVPISNHLYFYWYRQILGQKVEFLVSFYNNEISEKSEIFDDQFSVERPDGSNFTLKIRSTKLEDSAMYFCASSDLALAGETEQFFGPGTRLTVL.

This clone was seen just once. The chain has TRBV15 and TRBJ2-2; D gene unclear. There are 14 residues in the CDR3. Germline V gene data show CDR1 as LNHNV and CDR2 as YYDKDF (reference sequence). V lost 4 bases and J 6 bases, leaving 12 bases between the germline ends. As DNA, the CDR3 is TGTGCCACCAGCACCTCAAGGACCGCCGGGGAGCTGTTTTTT. This sequence encodes CATSTSRTAGELFF.

V usage is TRBV2 and J usage is TRBJ2-7; 7 bases agree with TRBD1. Germline values: CDR1 SNHLY, CDR2 FYNNEI. Trimming removed 8 bases from V and 5 bases from J; junction bases left unmatched: 9. The CDR3 has 13 amino acids. CDR3 DNA: TGTGCCAGCGACAGGGTGGTTCAAAACGAGCAGTACTTC. Its protein is CASDRVVQNEQYF.